Below, 30 T cell receptor beta chains from the same sample are listed, as sequenced in a study of blood T cells in healthy people across ages. Next came a second PCR, run for about 6 to 12 cycles, which used a sample-barcoded 5' primer along with a J-beta primer mix. TCRdb passed the 5' RACE reads through MiXCR, listing each CDR3 protein once. The data show some 1.5 million distinct CDR3 sequences, with under 30% seen just once and 6.5% to 8.5% held by the top ten. Sequenced input: blood. Every receptor here comes from a woman in her twenties or thirties in good health.

Turning to this clonotype: Mismatch with germline at one junction end may stem from a read error. The chain is built from TRBV6-5 and TRBJ1-1; D call uncertain. The CDR3 extends over 15 amino acids. The V gene's germline CDR1 is MNHEY and CDR2 SVGAGI. Here the CDR3 reads CACSPEENMNTEAFF. The DNA for the CDR3 is TGTGCCTGCAGCCCTGAGGAAAACATGAACACTGAAGCTTTCTTT.

The V and J genes are TRBV10-3 and TRBJ1-3; 7 bases fit TRBD1. In germline, CDR1 is ENHRY, CDR2 SYGVKD. V lost 11 bases, J lost 0 bases, and 10 bases stayed unmatched. This CDR3 has 15 residues. The CDR3 DNA reads as TGTGCCGCCCGGGACAGTTTTTCCTCTGGAAACACCATATATTTT. As protein: CAARDSFSSGNTIYF.

The V and J genes are TRBV11-2 and TRBJ1-6; no clear D. V was shortened by 0 bases and J by 0 bases, with 24 bases between the two germline ends. This CDR3 spans 22 amino acids. Germline V gives CDR1 SGHAT, CDR2 FQNNGV. CDR3 nucleotide sequence: TGTGCCAGCAGCTTAGAGGAGTCGTGGGGAGGCGGGCTAAGCTCCTATAATTCACCCCTCCACTTT. As protein: CASSLEESWGGGLSSYNSPLHF.

The V gene is TRBV5-1, the J gene TRBJ2-5; a weak D match, TRBD1 (6 bases). CDR1 and CDR2 (germline): SGHRS, YFSETQ. This CDR3 comprises 15 residues. Trimming left V 4 bases short and J 6 bases short, with 19 bases between. Written as DNA, the CDR3 is TGCGCCAGCAGCCGGCAGGGAACAGGGCAACAGACCCAGTACTTC. Amino acid sequence: CASSRQGTGQQTQYF. Together with reference TRBV5-1 and TRBJ2-5, the CDR3 gives the full variable domain: KAGVTQTPRYLIKTRGQQVTLSCSPISGHRSVSWYQQTPGQGLQFLFEYFSETQRNKGNFPGRFSGRQFSNSRSEMNVSTLELGDSALYLCASSRQGTGQQTQYFGPGTRLLVL.

This clonotype was seen only a few times. The J gene is TRBJ2-1, the V gene TRBV14; no reliable D call. The CDR3 loop spans 14 amino acids. The germline gives CDR1 SGHDN, CDR2 FVKESK. V was pared by 0 bases and J by 4 bases, with 7 bases between. The CDR3 here is CASSQEGEYNEQFF. As DNA, the CDR3 is TGTGCCAGCAGCCAAGAAGGCGAGTACAATGAGCAGTTCTTC.

This clonotype was observed a handful of times. The J gene is TRBJ1-5, the V gene TRBV7-2; tentative D call: TRBD1 (6 bases). The germline V gene encodes CDR1 SGHTA and CDR2 FQGNSA. With 1 base removed from V and 3 bases from J, the gap between germline ends came to 16 bases. The CDR3 sequence is 17 residues long. CDR3 in DNA: TGTGCCAGCAGCTTAGTCGGCAGGGGTTTTAACAATCAGCCCCAGCATTTT. Protein sequence: CASSLVGRGFNNQPQHF. Full variable domain (missing parts from reference TRBV7-2 and TRBJ1-5): GAGVSQSPSNKVTEKGKDVELRCDPISGHTALYWYRQSLGQGLEFLIYFQGNSAPDKSGLPSDRFSAERTGGSVSTLTIQRTQQEDSAVYLCASSLVGRGFNNQPQHFGDGTRLSIL.

With respect to this clonotype: A much larger clone differs from this one at a single base, so this may be a read error. The conserved phenylalanine or tryptophan is not found at the CDR3 terminus, so this likely reflects a read error. The V gene is TRBV28, the J gene TRBJ1-2; D remains ambiguous. Germline CDR1 is MDHEN and CDR2 is SYDVKM. V was trimmed by 3 bases and J by 0 bases, leaving 8 bases between them. This CDR3 is 14 amino acids long. The CDR3 DNA follows: TGTGCCAGCAGTTTGGGCAGGTCTAACTATGGCTACACCTGC. It specifies CASSLGRSNYGYTC.

With regard to this clonotype: A much larger clone is a single base away; this may be a read error. The chain combines TRBV7-2 with TRBJ1-2, with D uncertain. CDR1 and CDR2 (germline): SGHTA, FQGNSA. The CDR3 sequence is 15 residues long. This CDR3 is CVSSLGQNLNYGYTF. CDR3 DNA sequence: TGTGTCAGCAGCTTAGGGCAGAACCTTAACTATGGCTACACCTTC.

A note on this clonotype: A much bigger clone sits one base away, suggesting this may be a read error. V usage is TRBV5-1 and J usage is TRBJ2-1, with 7 bases lining up with TRBD2. The DNA end favors TRBJ2-7, so the J call may be wrong. This CDR3 contains 17 residues. Germline V gives CDR1 SGHRS, CDR2 YFSETQ. CDR3 sequence reads: CASSLKLAISSYNEQYF. The CDR3 region has the DNA TGCGCCAGCAGCTTAAAACTAGCGATTAGCTCCTACAATGAGCAGTACTTC.

The table lists this clonotype with a count of one. The J gene is TRBJ1-5, the V gene TRBV5-1; tentative D call: TRBD1 (5 bases). Looked up from germline, CDR1 is SGHRS and CDR2 is YFSETQ. The CDR3 has 15 amino acids. The V end was cut by 0 bases, the J end by 6 bases, with 13 bases between. DNA of the CDR3: TGCGCCAGCAGCTTGGGGGGGAACTGGGGTCAGCCCCAGCATTTT. It is translated as CASSLGGNWGQPQHF.

The chain couples TRBV27 to TRBJ2-1; D ambiguous. Trimming took 1 base from V and 5 from J, leaving 21 bases between them. The CDR3 runs 18 residues. CDR1 and CDR2 from the germline V gene are MNHEY and SMNVEV (reference sequence). Here the CDR3 reads CASSLYPPAESSNNEQFF. In DNA, the CDR3 is TGTGCCAGCAGTTTATATCCCCCGGCAGAATCATCCAACAATGAGCAGTTCTTC.

The gene calls are TRBV5-1 and TRBJ1-2; D perhaps matches TRBD1 (5 bases). Per germline, CDR1 SGHRS and CDR2 YFSETQ. CDR3 length: 13 residues. V was pared by 4 bases and J by 6 bases, with 13 bases between. For the CDR3, the DNA is TGCGCCAGCAGCCGGCCGGGGGGAGATGGCTACACCTTC. The encoded protein is CASSRPGGDGYTF.

The chain is built from TRBV7-2 and TRBJ2-5; D gene unclear. CDR1 SGHTA and CDR2 FQGNSA come from the germline V gene. The length of the CDR3 is 14 residues. V dropped 5 bases and J dropped 5 bases, with 15 bases sitting between them. The chain's CDR3 is CASSAGLYAETQYF. The CDR3, as DNA: TGTGCCAGCAGCGCAGGCCTCTACGCGGAGACCCAGTACTTC.

This rearrangement joins TRBV24-1 to TRBJ2-7, with D possibly TRBD2 on 5 matching bases. Germline values: CDR1 KGHDR, CDR2 SFDVKD. The CDR3 spans 12 residues. Trimming took off 12 bases at V and 7 bases at J, with 18 bases between the two ends. The DNA for the CDR3 is TGTGCCGTGCGGGCTCCGGGCGGGGAGCAGTACTTC. It codes for CAVRAPGGEQYF.

This clonotype was picked up a small number of times. The chain joins TRBV7-2 to TRBJ2-7; D remains unclear. V lost 5 bases, J lost 0 bases, and 14 bases lay in between. This CDR3 has 15 residues. CDR1 is SGHTA, CDR2 FQGNSA, per germline. The CDR3, as DNA: TGTGCCAGCAGCCCGGCTTCCCAGAGCTCCTACGAGCAGTACTTC. The encoded protein is CASSPASQSSYEQYF.

This clonotype was picked up many times. This chain connects TRBV4-1 to TRBJ1-4; D gene unclear. The V end lost 1 base, the J end lost 5 bases, and 8 bases lay between the germline ends. CDR3 length: 14 residues. CDR1 and CDR2 (germline): MGHRA, YSYEKL. In DNA, the CDR3 is TGCGCCAGCAGCCAAGGACGGAAGAATGAAAAACTGTTTTTT. Amino acid sequence: CASSQGRKNEKLFF.

V and J are TRBV19 and TRBJ2-7; D is unclear. V dropped 0 bases and J dropped 3 bases, with 12 bases sitting between them. The CDR3 contains 15 residues. From germline, CDR1 is LNHDA and CDR2 SQIVND (reference sequence). Written as DNA, the CDR3 is TGTGCCAGTAGTATAGATGGAAAACAGAGCTACGAGCAGTACTTC. Translated, it gives CASSIDGKQSYEQYF.

On this clonotype: A much larger clone sits a single nucleotide away, making a read error possible. The chain has TRBV7-2 and TRBJ2-4, with a possible D match to TRBD2 (6 bases). Germline V lookup: CDR1 SGHTA, CDR2 FQGNSA. V was trimmed by 0 bases and J by 2 bases, leaving 14 bases between them. CDR3 length equals 17 residues. In DNA form, the CDR3 reads TGTGCCAGCAGCTTAGCGAGTAGCGGAATAACCAAAAACATTCAGTACTTC. It specifies CASSLASSGITKNIQYF.

This clonotype was counted between two and nine times. The rearrangement uses TRBV6-5 and TRBJ2-6, with 7 bases identical to TRBD1. The V segment lost 4 bases and the J segment 0 bases; nucleotides outside the gene matches: 9. CDR1 and CDR2 (germline): MNHEY, SVGAGI. The CDR3 consists of 18 residues. The CDR3 region is CASSFGEGGPSGANVLTF. CDR3 in DNA: TGTGCCAGCAGTTTCGGGGAAGGGGGCCCCTCTGGGGCCAACGTCCTGACTTTC.

This clonotype was seen a handful of times. The genes are TRBV7-2 and TRBJ1-2; D might be TRBD1 (6 bases). This CDR3 region has 13 residues. Looked up from germline, CDR1 is SGHTA and CDR2 is FQGNSA. Trimming cost V 5 bases and J 4 bases, with 11 bases left between them. The CDR3 loop reads CASSTSRGYGYTF. In DNA, the CDR3 is TGTGCCAGCAGCACCTCCAGGGGCTATGGCTACACCTTC.

The chain is built from TRBV27 and TRBJ2-1; 10 bases line up with TRBD1. The V and J ends lost 4 bases and 4 bases, in that order; junction bases with no gene match: 4. This CDR3 contains 15 residues. CDR1 MNHEY and CDR2 SMNVEV come from the germline V gene (reference sequence). The CDR3 nucleotides are TGTGCCAGCAGTTGGGACAGGGGCGAATACAATGAGCAGTTCTTC. It yields the protein CASSWDRGEYNEQFF.

In this sample, this clonotype turned up many times. V and J are TRBV4-1 and TRBJ2-7; 9 nucleotides line up with TRBD2. Germline V gives CDR1 MGHRA, CDR2 YSYEKL. The CDR3 is 16 amino acids. With V trimmed by 4 bases and J by 3 bases, 10 bases remained unmatched. CDR3 DNA: TGCGCCAGCAGCCCCGTAGGAGCGGGGGGTAACTACGAGCAGTACTTC. As protein: CASSPVGAGGNYEQYF.

The rearrangement uses TRBV4-1 and TRBJ2-7, with D unclear. Trimming left V 5 bases short and J 7 bases short, with 15 bases between. CDR1 and CDR2 from the germline V gene are MGHRA and YSYEKL. The CDR3 is 13 residues long. CDR3 bases: TGCGCCAGCAGCACATCGGTATCAGTGGAGCAGTACTTC. It translates to CASSTSVSVEQYF.

This clonotype was found a few times. The chain employs TRBV6-1 and TRBJ2-7, with 13 bases identical to TRBD2. Unmatched junction bases numbered 4, after V lost 8 bases and J lost 0 bases. Germline V gene data show CDR1 as MNHNS and CDR2 as SASEGT. The CDR3 loop spans 15 amino acids. The DNA of the CDR3 is TGTGCCAGCGGGACTAGCGGGGCTGTCTCCTACGAGCAGTACTTC. This sequence encodes CASGTSGAVSYEQYF.

This clonotype was observed a handful of times. The chain combines TRBV20-1 with TRBJ2-3, with D unresolved. The CDR3 is 12 amino acids. The V gene lost 3 bases and the J gene lost 10 bases, with 14 bases spanning the gap. Germline V CDR1 and CDR2: DFQATT, SNEGSKA (reference sequence). CDR3 sequence: CSARATERAQYF. In DNA, the CDR3 is TGCAGTGCTAGGGCTACCGAGCGAGCGCAGTATTTT.

This clonotype was seen many times. The chain uses TRBV29-1 and TRBJ1-2, with TRBD1 matching 7 bases. V shed 4 bases, J shed 8 bases, and the junction held 10 bases outside the gene matches. The germline CDR1 and CDR2 sequences are SQVTM and ANQGSEA. The CDR3 length is 13 residues. Written as DNA, the CDR3 is TGCAGCGTTGTCGGACAGGCCCAAACGGGCTACACCTTC. This translates into CSVVGQAQTGYTF.

This clonotype was counted ten times or more. The rearrangement joins TRBV20-1 to TRBJ2-5, with D unresolved. Germline CDR1 DFQATT, CDR2 SNEGSKA (reference sequence). V was clipped by 5 bases and J by 0 bases, with 13 bases between them. CDR3 length: 14 residues. The CDR3 region has the DNA TGCAGTGCTCCGCTCAACTGGGACCAAGAGACCCAGTACTTC. This codes for CSAPLNWDQETQYF.

This clonotype was counted a single time. The rearrangement uses TRBV4-1 and TRBJ1-6, with TRBD1 identical over 8 bases. This CDR3 comprises 16 residues. CDR1 is MGHRA, CDR2 YSYEKL, per germline. V was pared by 4 bases and J by 8 bases, with 10 bases of the junction left unmatched. The CDR3: CASSPVPQGAYSPLHF. The CDR3 DNA reads as TGCGCCAGCAGCCCCGTTCCTCAGGGGGCATATTCACCCCTCCACTTT.

The rearrangement links TRBV24-1 to TRBJ1-2; D unresolved. Per the germline V gene, CDR1 is KGHDR and CDR2 is SFDVKD. This CDR3 spans 15 amino acids. The ends were cut back, 2 bases at V and 8 bases at J, with 17 bases in the middle. The CDR3 reads CATSDSPQAFGGYTF. The CDR3 DNA sequence: TGTGCCACCAGTGATTCCCCTCAGGCTTTCGGGGGCTACACCTTC.

The table lists this clonotype with a few counts. The chain employs TRBV29-1 and TRBJ2-3; the match to TRBD2 covers 10 bases. The V gene's germline CDR1 is SQVTM and CDR2 ANQGSEA. V was clipped by 6 bases and J by 3 bases; unmatched bases: 9. The CDR3 has 15 amino acids. The CDR3 protein is CSVDPSGRGTDTQYF. DNA of the CDR3: TGCAGCGTGGACCCTAGCGGGAGAGGGACAGATACGCAGTATTTT.